This T cell receptor beta chain was observed in a study of T-cell reconstitution after alpha-beta-depleted transplantation in children. The CDR3 is 13 amino acids. Looked up from germline, CDR1 is DFQATT and CDR2 is SNEGSKA (reference sequence). V shed 5 bases, J shed 5 bases, and the junction held 4 bases outside the gene matches. It was with unique molecular identifiers that the TCRbeta library was prepared. A single record per CDR3 protein comes from TCRdb applying MiXCR to the PCR reads. The sample has 670,000 or so distinct CDR3 sequences, over 10% seen once; the top ten hold roughly 0.84%. The starting material was PBMCs, obtained before TCRalphabeta/CD19-depleted stem cell transplant. The TCR originated in a girl aged 2 to 9 with congenital amegakaryocytic thrombocytopenia, due to receive a stem cell transplant. The chain has TRBV20-1 and TRBJ1-4, with 8 bases aligning to TRBD1. Here the CDR3 reads CSASRGQNEKLFF. CDR3 nucleotides: TGCAGTGCTTCCAGGGGGCAGAATGAAAAACTGTTTTTT.